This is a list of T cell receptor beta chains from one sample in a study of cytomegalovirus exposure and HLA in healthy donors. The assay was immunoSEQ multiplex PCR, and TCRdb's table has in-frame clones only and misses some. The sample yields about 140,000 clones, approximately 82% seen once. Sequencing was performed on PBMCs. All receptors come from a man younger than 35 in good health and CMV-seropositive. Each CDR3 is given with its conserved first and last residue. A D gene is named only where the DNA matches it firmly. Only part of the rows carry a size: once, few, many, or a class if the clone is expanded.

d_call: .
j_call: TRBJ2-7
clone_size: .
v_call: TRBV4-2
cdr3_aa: CASSQGSAEDYEQYF
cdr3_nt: TGTGCCAGCAGCCAAGGGTCCGCAGAAGACTACGAGCAGTACTTC

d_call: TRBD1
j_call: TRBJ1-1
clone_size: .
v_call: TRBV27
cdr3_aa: CASSEYSRGRNTEAFF
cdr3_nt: TGTGCCAGCAGTGAATATAGCAGGGGGCGGAACACTGAAGCTTTCTTT

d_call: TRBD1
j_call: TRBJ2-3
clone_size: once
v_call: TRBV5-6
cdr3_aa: CASSLDLLTGDQSTDTQYF
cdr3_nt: TGTGCCAGCAGCTTGGACCTCCTGACAGGGGACCAGAGCACAGATACGCAGTATTTT

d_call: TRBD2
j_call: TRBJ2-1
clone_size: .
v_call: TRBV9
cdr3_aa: CASSVSGGRVKEQFF
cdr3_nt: TGTGCCAGCAGCGTATCTGGCGGGAGGGTTAAGGAGCAGTTCTTC

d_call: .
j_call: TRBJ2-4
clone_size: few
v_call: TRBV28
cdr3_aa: CASSLVKNIRYF
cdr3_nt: TGTGCCAGCAGTTTAGTCAAAAACATTCGGTACTTC

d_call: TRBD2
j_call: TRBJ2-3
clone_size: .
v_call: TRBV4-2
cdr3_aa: CASSQPTSGRGGYTQYF
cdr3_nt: TGTGCCAGCAGCCAACCCACTAGCGGGCGGGGTGGGTACACGCAGTATTTT

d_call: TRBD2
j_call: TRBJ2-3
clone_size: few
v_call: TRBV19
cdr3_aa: CASGSGRDTQYF
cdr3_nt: TGTGCCAGTGGTAGCGGGAGAGATACGCAGTATTTT

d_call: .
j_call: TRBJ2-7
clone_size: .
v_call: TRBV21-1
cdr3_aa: CASSKARTKDRATYEQYF
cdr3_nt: TGTGCCAGCAGCAAAGCCCGTACTAAGGACAGGGCCACCTACGAGCAGTACTTC

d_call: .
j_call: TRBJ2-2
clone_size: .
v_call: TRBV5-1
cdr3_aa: CASSSDRLGELFF
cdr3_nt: TGCGCCAGCAGCTCGGACAGACTCGGGGAGCTGTTTTTT

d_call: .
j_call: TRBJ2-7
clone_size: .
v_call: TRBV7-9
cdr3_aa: CSSSFGKYEQYF
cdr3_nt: TGTTCCAGCAGCTTCGGGAAATACGAGCAGTACTTC

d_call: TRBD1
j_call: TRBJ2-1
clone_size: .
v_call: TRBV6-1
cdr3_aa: CASSDPGQGAGNEQFF
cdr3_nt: TGTGCCAGCAGTGATCCGGGACAGGGGGCAGGGAATGAGCAGTTCTTC

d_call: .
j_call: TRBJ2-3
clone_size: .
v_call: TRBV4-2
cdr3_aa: CASSQDRGSADTQYF
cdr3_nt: TGTGCCAGCAGCCAAGATCGGGGGAGCGCAGATACGCAGTATTTT

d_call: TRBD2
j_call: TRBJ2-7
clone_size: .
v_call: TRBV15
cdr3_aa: CATSRDRGGRAGEQYF
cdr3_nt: TGTGCCACCAGCAGAGATCGGGGCGGGAGGGCCGGTGAGCAGTACTTC

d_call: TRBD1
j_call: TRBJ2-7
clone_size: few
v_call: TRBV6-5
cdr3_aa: CASTSDRASHEQYF
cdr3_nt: TGTGCCAGCACTAGTGACAGGGCATCCCACGAGCAGTACTTC

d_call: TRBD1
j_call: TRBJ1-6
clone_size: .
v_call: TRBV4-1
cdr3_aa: CASSQDVGQGLNSPLHF
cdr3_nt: TGCGCCAGCAGCCAAGATGTGGGACAGGGGTTAAATTCACCCCTCCACTTT

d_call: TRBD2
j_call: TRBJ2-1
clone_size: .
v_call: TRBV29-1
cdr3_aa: CSVVVRTSGFYNEQFF
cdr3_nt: TGCAGCGTTGTAGTAAGGACTAGCGGATTCTACAATGAGCAGTTCTTC

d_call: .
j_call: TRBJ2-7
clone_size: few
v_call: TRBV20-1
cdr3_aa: CSAAYYEQYF
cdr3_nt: TGCAGTGCGGCTTACTACGAGCAGTACTTC

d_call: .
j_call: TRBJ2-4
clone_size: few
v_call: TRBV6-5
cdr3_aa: CASSSGNIQYF
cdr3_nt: TGTGCCAGCTCCAGCGGGAACATTCAGTACTTC

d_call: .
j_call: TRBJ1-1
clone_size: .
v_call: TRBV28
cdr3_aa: CASSISGLTEAFF
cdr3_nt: TGTGCCAGCAGTATCTCAGGGTTGACTGAAGCTTTCTTT

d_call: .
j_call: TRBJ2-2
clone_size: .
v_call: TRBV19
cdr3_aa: CASSKTGYNTGELFF
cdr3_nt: TGTGCCAGTAGCAAAACAGGGTATAACACCGGGGAGCTGTTTTTT

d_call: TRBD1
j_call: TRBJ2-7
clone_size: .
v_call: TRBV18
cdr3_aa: CASSPPTGLSYEQYF
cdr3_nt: TGTGCCAGCTCACCACCGACAGGGTTGTCCTACGAGCAGTACTTC

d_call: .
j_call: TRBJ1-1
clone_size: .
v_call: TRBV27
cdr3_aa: CASSSGVTEAFF
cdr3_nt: TGTGCCAGCAGTTCCGGGGTCACTGAAGCTTTCTTT

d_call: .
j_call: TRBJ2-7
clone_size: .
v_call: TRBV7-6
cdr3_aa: CASSFSSGNEQYF
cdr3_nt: TGTGCCAGCAGCTTTTCCTCAGGGAACGAGCAGTACTTC

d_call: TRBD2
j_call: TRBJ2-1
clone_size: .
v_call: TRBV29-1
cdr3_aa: CSVEDLGLAASCNEQFF
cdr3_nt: TGCAGCGTTGAAGATCTTGGACTAGCGGCCTCCTGCAATGAGCAGTTCTTC

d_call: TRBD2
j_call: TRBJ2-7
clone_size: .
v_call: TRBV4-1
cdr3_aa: CASSHDSGGPYEQYF
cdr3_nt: TGCGCCAGCAGCCATGACAGCGGGGGCCCCTACGAGCAGTACTTC

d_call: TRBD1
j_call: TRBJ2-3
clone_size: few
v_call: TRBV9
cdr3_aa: CASSVVDGQGFADTQYF
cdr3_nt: TGTGCCAGCAGCGTAGTTGACGGACAGGGGTTTGCAGATACGCAGTATTTT

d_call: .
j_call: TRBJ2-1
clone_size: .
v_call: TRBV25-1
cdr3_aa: CASSEREYNEQFF
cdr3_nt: TGTGCCAGCAGTGAGCGGGAATACAATGAGCAGTTCTTC

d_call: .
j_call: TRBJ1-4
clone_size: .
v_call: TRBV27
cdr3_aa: CASSLQGGRVAEKLFF
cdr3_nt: TGTGCCAGCAGTTTACAGGGTGGCAGGGTAGCTGAAAAACTGTTTTTT

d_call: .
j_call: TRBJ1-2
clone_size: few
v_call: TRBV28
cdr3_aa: CASSLLGAQNGYTF
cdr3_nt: TGTGCCAGCAGTTTATTAGGAGCGCAGAATGGCTACACCTTC

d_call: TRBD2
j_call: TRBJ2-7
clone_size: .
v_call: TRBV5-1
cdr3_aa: CASSLVAGSSYEQYF
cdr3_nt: TGCGCCAGCAGCTTGGTAGCGGGGAGCTCCTACGAGCAGTACTTC

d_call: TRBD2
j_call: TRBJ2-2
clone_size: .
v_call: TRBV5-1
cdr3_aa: CASSPWTSGKGELFF
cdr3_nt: TGCGCCAGCAGCCCCTGGACTAGCGGGAAGGGGGAGCTGTTTTTT

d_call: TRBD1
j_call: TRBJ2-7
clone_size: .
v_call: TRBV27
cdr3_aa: CASRRDRSATYEQYF
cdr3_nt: TGTGCCAGCAGGAGGGACAGGAGCGCTACCTACGAGCAGTACTTC

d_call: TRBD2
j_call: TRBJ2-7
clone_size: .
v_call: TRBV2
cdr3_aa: CASSESGGGTYEQYF
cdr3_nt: TGTGCCAGCAGTGAAAGCGGCGGGGGAACCTACGAGCAGTACTTC

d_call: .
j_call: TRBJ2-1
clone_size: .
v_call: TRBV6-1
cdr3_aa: CASRIIADGLREQFF
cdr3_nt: TGTGCCAGCAGAATAATAGCGGATGGCCTTAGGGAGCAGTTCTTC

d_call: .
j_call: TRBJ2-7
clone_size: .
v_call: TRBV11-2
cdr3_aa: CASSRVGYSYEQYF
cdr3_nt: TGTGCCAGCTCCCGAGTGGGCTACTCCTACGAGCAGTACTTC

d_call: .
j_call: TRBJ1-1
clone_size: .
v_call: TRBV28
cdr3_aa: CGHGGGGAVNTEAFF
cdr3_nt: TGTGGGCACGGCGGGGGGGGTGCGGTGAACACTGAAGCTTTCTTT

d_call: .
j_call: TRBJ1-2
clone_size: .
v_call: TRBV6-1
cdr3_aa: CASSEWGLGGYTF
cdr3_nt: TGTGCCAGCAGTGAATGGGGACTCGGCGGCTACACCTTC

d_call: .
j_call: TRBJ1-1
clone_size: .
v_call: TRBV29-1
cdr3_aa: CSVAVSKAFF
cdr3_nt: TGCAGCGTTGCTGTTAGTAAAGCTTTCTTT

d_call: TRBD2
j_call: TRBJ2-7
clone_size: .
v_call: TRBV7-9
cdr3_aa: CASSFGTSGRNEQYF
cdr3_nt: TGTGCCAGCAGCTTCGGGACTAGCGGGAGGAACGAGCAGTACTTC

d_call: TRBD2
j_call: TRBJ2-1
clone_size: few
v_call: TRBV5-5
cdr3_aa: CASSFSLAGDYEQFF
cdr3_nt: TGTGCCAGCAGCTTCTCTCTAGCGGGAGATTATGAGCAGTTCTTC

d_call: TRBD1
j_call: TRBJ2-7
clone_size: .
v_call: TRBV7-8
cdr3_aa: CASSLGQGAYEQYF
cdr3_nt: TGTGCCAGCAGCTTAGGACAGGGGGCGTACGAGCAGTACTTC

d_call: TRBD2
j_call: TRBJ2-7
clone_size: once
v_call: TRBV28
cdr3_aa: CASSLSGLAGTYEQYF
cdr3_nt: TGTGCCAGCAGTTTAAGCGGACTAGCGGGGACCTACGAGCAGTACTTC

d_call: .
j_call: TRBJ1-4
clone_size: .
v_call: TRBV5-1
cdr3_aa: CASSGTPGANEKLFF
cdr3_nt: TGCGCCAGCAGCGGTACTCCGGGGGCTAATGAAAAACTGTTTTTT

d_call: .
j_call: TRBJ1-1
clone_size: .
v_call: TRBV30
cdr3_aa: CAWSVGGFGKNTEAFF
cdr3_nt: TGTGCCTGGAGTGTCGGAGGATTCGGGAAAAACACTGAAGCTTTCTTT

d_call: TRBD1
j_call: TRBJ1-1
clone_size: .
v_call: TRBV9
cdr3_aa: CASSPPTGWNTEAFF
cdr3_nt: TGTGCCAGCAGCCCACCGACAGGGTGGAACACTGAAGCTTTCTTT

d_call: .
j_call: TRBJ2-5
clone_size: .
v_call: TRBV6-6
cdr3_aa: CASSPNRETQYF
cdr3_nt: TGTGCCAGCAGTCCTAACCGGGAGACCCAGTACTTC

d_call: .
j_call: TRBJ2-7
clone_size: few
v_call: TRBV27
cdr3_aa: CASGRTATYEQYF
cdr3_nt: TGTGCCAGCGGACGGACAGCAACCTACGAGCAGTACTTC

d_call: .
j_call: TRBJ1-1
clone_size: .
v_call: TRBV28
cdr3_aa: CASRSAGKIRAFF
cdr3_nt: TGTGCCAGCAGGTCTGCAGGGAAAATCAGGGCTTTCTTT

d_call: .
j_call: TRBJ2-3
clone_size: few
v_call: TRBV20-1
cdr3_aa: CSASQGRTQYF
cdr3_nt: TGCAGTGCAAGCCAGGGTAGAACGCAGTATTTT

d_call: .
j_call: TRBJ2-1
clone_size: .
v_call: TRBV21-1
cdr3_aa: CASSARGSVNEQFF
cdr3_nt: TGTGCCAGCAGCGCCCGGGGTAGCGTTAATGAGCAGTTCTTC

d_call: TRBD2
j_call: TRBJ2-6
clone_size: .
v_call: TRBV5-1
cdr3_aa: CASSFGLAGANVLTF
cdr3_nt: TGCGCCAGCAGCTTCGGACTAGCTGGGGCCAACGTCCTGACTTTC

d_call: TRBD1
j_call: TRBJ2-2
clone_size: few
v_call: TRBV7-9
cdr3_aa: CASGDRGGTGELFF
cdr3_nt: TGTGCCAGCGGCGACAGGGGAGGCACCGGGGAGCTGTTTTTT

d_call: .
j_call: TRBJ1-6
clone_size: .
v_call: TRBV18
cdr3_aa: CASSREGSPLHF
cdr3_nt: TGTGCCAGCTCACGGGAGGGCTCACCCCTCCACTTT

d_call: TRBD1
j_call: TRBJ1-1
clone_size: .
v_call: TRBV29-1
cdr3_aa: CSVQPTGGRIRAFF
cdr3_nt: TGCAGCGTTCAACCTACAGGGGGCCGGATTCGAGCTTTCTTT